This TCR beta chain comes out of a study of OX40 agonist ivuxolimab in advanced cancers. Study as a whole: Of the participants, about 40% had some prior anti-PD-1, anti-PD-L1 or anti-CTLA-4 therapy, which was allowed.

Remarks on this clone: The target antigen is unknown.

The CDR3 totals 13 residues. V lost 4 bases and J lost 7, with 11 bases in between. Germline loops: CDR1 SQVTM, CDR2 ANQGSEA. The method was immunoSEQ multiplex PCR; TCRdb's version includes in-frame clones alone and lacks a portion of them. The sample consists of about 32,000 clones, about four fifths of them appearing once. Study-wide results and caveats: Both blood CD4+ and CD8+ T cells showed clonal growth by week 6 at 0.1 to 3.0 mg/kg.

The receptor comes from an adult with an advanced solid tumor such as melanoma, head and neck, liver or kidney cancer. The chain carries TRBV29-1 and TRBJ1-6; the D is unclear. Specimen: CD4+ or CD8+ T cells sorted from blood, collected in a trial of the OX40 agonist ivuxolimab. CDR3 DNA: TGCAGCGTTGCCGAGGGAAACAATTCACCCCTCCACTTT. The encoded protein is CSVAEGNNSPLHF.